The 28 T cell receptor beta chains in this list originate from one sample, sequenced in a study of shared clonotypes between healthy human individuals. Method: immunoSEQ multiplex PCR; TCRdb's copy keeps in-frame clones and lacks some. The sample yields about 960,000 clones, around 80% seen once. Sequencing was performed on memory CD4+ T cells sorted from blood. The subset was: CD45RA-negative fraction. The receptors derive from a man between 18 and 35 years old in good health.

The rearrangement uses TRBV2 and TRBJ2-7, with TRBD2 matching over 7 bases. The CDR3 contains 14 residues. Trimming cost V 3 bases and J 9 bases; bases outside gene matches: 11. CDR1 SNHLY and CDR2 FYNNEI come from the germline V gene. CDR3 sequence reads: CASSEVRGEAGQYF. The CDR3, as DNA: TGTGCCAGCAGTGAGGTTCGGGGGGAAGCGGGGCAGTACTTC.

The CDR3 DNA sequence: TGCGCCAGCAGCTTGGACCCGGGGGGGTACAATGAGCAGTTCTTC. Its translation is CASSLDPGGYNEQFF. V and J are TRBV5-1 and TRBJ2-1; 8 bases agree with TRBD2. This CDR3 comprises 15 residues. Trimming at V came to 0 bases and at J to 4 bases, leaving 3 bases not matched to a gene. Germline lookup yields CDR1 SGHRS and CDR2 YFSETQ.

The chain employs TRBV23-1 and TRBJ2-7, with 13 bases lining up with TRBD2. TRBV23-1 carries the ORF label, with uncertain function. The CDR3 loop spans 21 amino acids. V trimming: 6 bases; J trimming: 0 bases; junction bases outside the gene matches: 20. CDR3 sequence: CASRPKTSGGPYSLSSYEQYF. CDR3 DNA: TGCGCCAGCAGACCCAAGACTAGCGGGGGGCCTTATTCTCTCAGCTCCTACGAGCAGTACTTC.

The chain joins TRBV6-1 to TRBJ1-1; perhaps TRBD1 as D (6 bases). The V gene's germline CDR1 is MNHNS and CDR2 SASEGT. CDR3 length: 15 amino acids. V was clipped by 6 bases and J by 5 bases, with 19 bases between them. Here the CDR3 DNA reads TGTGCCAGCAGGTTCAAACCACAGGGAGGGACTGAAGCTTTCTTT. Translating it yields CASRFKPQGGTEAFF.

V usage is TRBV28 and J usage is TRBJ1-3; TRBD1 is a possible D gene (5 bases). Trimming took off 3 bases at V and 3 bases at J, with 9 bases between the two ends. The germline CDR1 and CDR2 sequences are MDHEN and SYDVKM. The CDR3 has 14 residues. CDR3 sequence reads: CASSLGLLGNTIYF. The CDR3, as DNA: TGTGCCAGCAGTTTGGGGCTCCTTGGAAACACCATATATTTT. The full variable domain, in which reference TRBV28 and TRBJ1-3 provide the parts outside the CDR3, is DVKVTQSSRYLVKRTGEKVFLECVQDMDHENMFWYRQDPGLGLRLIYFSYDVKMKEKGDIPEGYSVSREKKERFSLILESASTNQTSMYLCASSLGLLGNTIYFGEGSWLTVV.

A word on this clone: Germline and junction disagree at one end, which may indicate a read error. This specimen includes other DNA sequences encoding the same CDR3. The chain recombines TRBV6-1 with TRBJ1-5, with D perhaps matching TRBD1 (5 bases). CDR3 length: 14 residues. CDR1 MNHNS and CDR2 SASEGT come from the germline V gene. CDR3 sequence: CASSEGGGLQPQHF. CDR3 coding DNA: TGTGCCAGTAGTGAAGGTGGGGGACTCCAGCCCCAGCATTTT.

Comment on this clone: Only one base separates this from a far larger clonotype, so it likely reflects a read error. The V call is TRBV11-2, the J call TRBJ2-2, with D unclear. The CDR3 is 12 residues long. CDR1 is SGHAT and CDR2 is FQNNGV in the germline V gene. Deletions cut 1 base from V and 7 bases from J, with 4 bases between. In DNA form, the CDR3 reads TGTGCCAGCAGCTTAGCTGGCGGGGAGCTGTTTTTT. Translating it yields CASSLAGGELFF.

The rearrangement links TRBV5-6 to TRBJ1-5, with TRBD1 matching 9 bases. V dropped 4 bases and J dropped 0; count of bases not matched to a gene: 5. There are 16 residues in the CDR3. The V gene's germline CDR1 is SGHDT and CDR2 YYEEEE. The CDR3 sequence: CASSVLGQGSNQPQHF. The CDR3 DNA sequence: TGTGCCAGCAGCGTGCTGGGACAGGGTAGCAATCAGCCCCAGCATTTT. Full variable domain (remainder filled in from reference TRBV5-6 and TRBJ1-5): DAGVTQSPTHLIKTRGQQVTLRCSPKSGHDTVSWYQQALGQGPQFIFQYYEEEERQRGNFPDRFSGHQFPNYSSELNVNALLLGDSALYLCASSVLGQGSNQPQHFGDGTRLSIL.

This clone was seen a few times. This rearrangement joins TRBV10-1 to TRBJ2-4; TRBD2 matches at 7 bases. The germline gives CDR1 WNHNN, CDR2 SYGVQD (reference sequence). This CDR3 spans 16 amino acids. After removal of 6 bases from V and 3 bases from J, the junction contained 11 bases not matched to a gene. The CDR3 nucleotides are TGCGCCAGCAGGGGAAGGACTAGACTATTCAAAAACATTCAGTACTTC. Translating it yields CASRGRTRLFKNIQYF.

The V gene is TRBV7-2, the J gene TRBJ2-1; 11 positions match TRBD2. The CDR3 is 15 residues long. V shed 5 bases, J shed 4 bases, and the junction held 4 bases outside the gene matches. The germline V gene has CDR1 SGHTA and CDR2 FQGNSA. CDR3 sequence reads: CASSISGGAYNEQFF. The CDR3, as DNA: TGTGCCAGCAGCATTAGCGGGGGGGCTTACAATGAGCAGTTCTTC. The whole variable domain, remainder taken from reference TRBV7-2 and TRBJ2-1, is GAGVSQSPSNKVTEKGKDVELRCDPISGHTALYWYRQSLGQGLEFLIYFQGNSAPDKSGLPSDRFSAERTGGSVSTLTIQRTQQEDSAVYLCASSISGGAYNEQFFGPGTRLTVL.

The V and J genes are TRBV9 and TRBJ2-7, with D tentatively TRBD1 or TRBD2 (7 bases each). CDR3 length equals 15 residues. Trimming left V 4 bases short and J 4 bases short, with 18 bases between. The germline gives CDR1 SGDLS, CDR2 YYNGEE. The CDR3 DNA sequence: TGTGCCAGCAGCCCATCGCAGGGGGGGAGGTACGAGCAGTACTTC. Encoded protein: CASSPSQGGRYEQYF.

The gene calls are TRBV29-1 and TRBJ2-2; D is unclear. This CDR3 spans 13 amino acids. The germline V gene has CDR1 SQVTM and CDR2 ANQGSEA. V lost 5 bases, J lost 0 bases, and 7 bases lay in between. This CDR3 is CSVSASNTGELFF. CDR3 nucleotides: TGCAGCGTTTCAGCCTCGAACACCGGGGAGCTGTTTTTT.

The chain employs TRBV4-3 and TRBJ2-3; D is unclear. CDR1 LGHNA and CDR2 YSLEER come from the germline V gene. This CDR3 is built from 13 residues. The ends were cut back, 1 base at V and 8 bases at J, with 10 bases in the middle. CDR3: CASSQVAMGTQYF. The CDR3 DNA reads TGCGCCAGCAGCCAAGTAGCTATGGGTACGCAGTATTTT.

The V and J genes are TRBV6-1 and TRBJ2-7; 8 nucleotides align to TRBD1. V was clipped by 6 bases and J by 4 bases; unmatched bases: 5. The CDR3 runs 13 residues. The germline gives CDR1 MNHNS, CDR2 SASEGT. The CDR3 sequence is CASSLQGAYEQYF. The CDR3 DNA sequence: TGTGCCAGCAGCCTTCAGGGGGCTTACGAGCAGTACTTC.

A few counts support this clone. The chain couples TRBV6-4 to TRBJ2-1, with TRBD2 as a possible D gene (5 bases). Looked up from germline, CDR1 is MRHNA and CDR2 is SNTAGT. Between the trimmed V and J ends, which lost 5 bases and 4 bases, there was a span of 18 bases. CDR3 size: 16 residues. In DNA, the CDR3 is TGTGCCAGCAGTCAAGGCCGGGATCCTCGTTACAATGAGCAGTTCTTC. It yields the protein CASSQGRDPRYNEQFF.

Remarks on this clone: Other DNA sequences in this specimen translate into the identical CDR3. V gene TRBV7-2 combines with J gene TRBJ2-7; D uncertain. The V gene lost 0 bases and the J gene lost 2 bases, with 5 bases spanning the gap. Germline-derived CDR1 and CDR2 are SGHTA and FQGNSA. CDR3 length: 13 residues. CDR3 DNA: TGTGCCAGCAGCTTAGCGGTCACCTACGAGCAGTACTTC. Residues: CASSLAVTYEQYF.

V is TRBV27 and J is TRBJ2-7; D gene uncertain. The CDR3 totals 14 residues. The V end was cut by 0 bases, the J end by 9 bases, with 15 bases between. The germline CDR1 and CDR2 sequences are MNHEY and SMNVEV (reference sequence). CDR3 bases: TGTGCCAGCAGTTTATCAGGCGTTGGGATCGTGCAGTACTTC. The encoded protein is CASSLSGVGIVQYF.

The V and J genes are TRBV14 and TRBJ2-7, with D hard to call. Trimming pared 4 bases from V and 0 bases from J, leaving 4 bases between. This CDR3 is 12 amino acids long. Per the germline V gene, CDR1 is SGHDN and CDR2 is FVKESK. In DNA, the CDR3 is TGTGCCAGCAGCCGAACCTCCTACGAGCAGTACTTC. This sequence encodes CASSRTSYEQYF.

The chain is built from TRBV29-1 and TRBJ2-1; D perhaps matches TRBD1 (6 bases). The CDR3 runs 14 residues. CDR1 is SQVTM and CDR2 is ANQGSEA in the germline V gene. V dropped 3 bases and J dropped 3 bases, with 12 bases sitting between them. CDR3 sequence reads: CSVEPQDSYNEQFF. The CDR3, as DNA: TGCAGCGTTGAGCCTCAGGACAGCTACAATGAGCAGTTCTTC.

This clone was found a few times. A much larger clone is a single base away; this may be a read error. This sequence joins TRBV30 and TRBJ1-1; D is uncertain. Germline V gives CDR1 GTSNPN, CDR2 SVGIG (reference sequence). The V end was cut by 2 bases, the J end by 1 base, with 5 bases between. The CDR3 sequence is 12 residues long. CDR3 coding DNA: TGTGCCTGGAGTACGGAGAACACTGAAGCTTTCTTT. This sequence encodes CAWSTENTEAFF.

The rearrangement uses TRBV13 and TRBJ2-1, with D possibly matching TRBD1 (6 bases). V gave up 3 bases and J gave up 5 bases, with 11 bases separating them. This CDR3 has 14 amino acids. From germline, CDR1 is PRHDT and CDR2 FYEKMQ (reference sequence). The CDR3 here is CASSLGHTNNEQFF. The CDR3, as DNA: TGTGCCAGCAGCTTGGGACACACGAACAATGAGCAGTTCTTC.

V gene TRBV25-1 combines with J gene TRBJ1-2, with D perhaps matching TRBD1 (5 bases). V lost 1 base and J lost 4, with 16 bases in between. The CDR3 sequence is 16 residues long. The germline V gene encodes CDR1 MGHDK and CDR2 SYGVNS. CDR3 nucleotide sequence: TGTGCCAGCAGTGAATCAGGACGGGGCCACTTCTATGGCTACACCTTC. Amino acid sequence: CASSESGRGHFYGYTF.

CDR3 nucleotides: TGTGCCTGGACAGGGTCGTACCAAGAGACCCAGTACTTC. The encoded protein is CAWTGSYQETQYF. This chain uses TRBV30 with TRBJ2-5, with D possibly matching TRBD1 (5 bases). The V gene lost 4 bases and the J gene lost 0 bases, with 9 bases spanning the gap. CDR1 and CDR2 (germline): GTSNPN, SVGIG (reference sequence). The CDR3 spans 13 residues.

The CDR3: CASSLVASGYTGELFF. The CDR3 coding sequence is TGTGCCAGCAGCTTGGTCGCTAGCGGCTACACCGGGGAGCTGTTTTTT. The gene calls are TRBV5-6 and TRBJ2-2; 7 bases are a match to TRBD2. The V gene end was trimmed by 0 bases and the J gene end by 3 bases; junction bases not matched to a gene: 5. This CDR3 region has 16 residues. Germline V gene lookup returns CDR1 SGHDT and CDR2 YYEEEE.

The CDR3: CASSLDPTGNEQFF. CDR3 bases: TGTGCCAGCAGCTTGGACCCGACAGGCAATGAGCAGTTCTTC. The gene calls are TRBV13 and TRBJ2-1, with D possibly being TRBD1 (6 bases). The germline gives CDR1 PRHDT, CDR2 FYEKMQ (reference sequence). The CDR3 is 14 residues long. V lost 3 bases and J 6 bases, leaving 12 bases between the germline ends.

The rearrangement uses TRBV14 and TRBJ2-7; no definite D call. This CDR3 spans 13 amino acids. In germline, CDR1 is SGHDN, CDR2 FVKESK. V shed 6 bases and J shed 0 bases, with 9 bases lying between them. In nucleotides, the CDR3 is TGTGCCAGCAGTCGATTCCTCTCCTACGAGCAGTACTTC. It specifies CASSRFLSYEQYF.

The rearrangement joins TRBV9 to TRBJ2-7, with 8 bases aligning to TRBD1. The junction had 6 bases not matched to a gene; V was cut back by 1 base and J by 3 bases. This CDR3 has 15 residues. From germline, CDR1 is SGDLS and CDR2 YYNGEE. CDR3 residues: CASSVSTGGYYEQYF. The CDR3 nucleotides read TGTGCCAGCAGCGTATCCACAGGGGGGTACTACGAGCAGTACTTC.

Only a few counts were recorded for this clone. This chain joins TRBV10-3 and TRBJ1-2; 7 positions match TRBD1. The CDR3 runs to 11 residues. Unmatched junction bases numbered 1, after V lost 4 bases and J lost 8 bases. Germline V CDR1 and CDR2: ENHRY, SYGVKD. The CDR3 nucleotides are TGTGCCATCAGTGGACAGGGAGGCTACACCTTC. Translation: CAISGQGGYTF.